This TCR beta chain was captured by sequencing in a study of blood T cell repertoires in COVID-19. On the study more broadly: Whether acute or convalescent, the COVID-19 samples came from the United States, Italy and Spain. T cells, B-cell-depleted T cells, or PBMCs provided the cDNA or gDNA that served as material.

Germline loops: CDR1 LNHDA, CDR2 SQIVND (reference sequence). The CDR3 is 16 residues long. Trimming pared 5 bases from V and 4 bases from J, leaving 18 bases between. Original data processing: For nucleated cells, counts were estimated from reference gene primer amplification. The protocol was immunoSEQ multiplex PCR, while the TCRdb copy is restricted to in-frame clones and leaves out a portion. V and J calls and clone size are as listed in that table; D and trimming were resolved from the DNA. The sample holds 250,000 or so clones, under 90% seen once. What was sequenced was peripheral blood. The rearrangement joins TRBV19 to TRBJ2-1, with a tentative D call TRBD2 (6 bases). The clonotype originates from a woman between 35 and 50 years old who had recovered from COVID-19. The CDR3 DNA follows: TGTGCCAGTAGTTTTGGTAGCGGAGGGCCTTACAATGAGCAGTTCTTC. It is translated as CASSFGSGGPYNEQFF.